This TCR beta chain was documented in a study of OX40 agonist ivuxolimab in advanced cancers. Findings and caveats of the study: In the expanded peripheral T cells, antigen specificity was never determined.

This clone was picked up one time. What it binds is not known. Generated by immunoSEQ multiplex PCR, the TCRdb table keeps only in-frame clones and is missing some. The sample consists of about 75,000 clones, about 85% of them appearing once. With V trimmed by 1 base and J by 3 bases, 3 bases remained unmatched. This CDR3 contains 14 residues. Germline-derived CDR1 and CDR2 are LNHDA and SQIVND (reference sequence). The chain employs TRBV19 and TRBJ2-7, with 7 positions matching TRBD2. This receptor was identified in an adult with an advanced solid tumor such as melanoma, head and neck, liver or kidney cancer. This specimen was CD4+ or CD8+ T cells sorted from blood, taken in a trial of the OX40 agonist ivuxolimab. The CDR3 spells CASSIGGGSYEQYF. DNA of the CDR3: TGTGCCAGTAGTATAGGGGGCGGGAGCTACGAGCAGTACTTC.